This T cell receptor beta chain appears in the sequencing data of a study of blood T cell repertoires in COVID-19 (dated by TCRdb to the early 2020s). Some background on the complete study: Samples covering the acute and convalescent phases of COVID-19 were provided by collaborators in the United States, Italy and Spain. Sample metadata almost always included a de-identified subject ID, COVID-19 status, age in years and sex. Samples came from the ongoing ImmuneRACE study (first 160 participants) plus 1,254 subjects from 6 global collaborators. The dataset comprised deeply sampled blood TCRbeta repertoires from subjects exposed to, actively infected with, or recovered from COVID-19. The prospective study material was composed of cDNA or gDNA derived from T cells, B-cell-depleted T cells, or PBMCs. The repertoires were made available in a free public database intended to serve as a resource for research on the immune response to SARS-CoV-2. HLA class I and class II types, where available, came from metadata supplied by the sample provider rather than from assay-based typing.

One collaborating source in Seattle enrolled patients while the patients were actively infected and followed the patients over time throughout the course of disease. Each collaborating institution followed its own protocols to collect whole blood in K2EDTA tubes. For TCRbeta analysis, collaborators shipped samples as frozen whole blood, isolated PBMCs, or DNA extracted from either of those sample types. TCRbeta CDR3 regions were amplified from genomic DNA using the immunoSEQ Assay, a bias-controlled multiplex PCR. From the authors' description of their analysis: The number of nucleated cells in each sample was estimated from the amplification of reference gene primers within the assay. To quantify the absolute abundance of each unique TCRbeta CDR3 rearrangement, sequence reads were collapsed and filtered. Productive Simpson clonality was computed per sample as the square root of Simpson's diversity index over productive rearrangements. In its TCRdb copy, this immuneACCESS table keeps in-frame sequences only and misses some clones. Where compared with another copy, unresolved V genes explain less than half of these, and the others have no known cause. That table is the source of V, J and clone size, and D and trimming were worked out from the DNA. The sample has some 150,000 clones on record, roughly three quarters of them singletons. The biggest ten clones account for approximately 5.2% of the sample.

Inclusive of the bounding cysteine and phenylalanine, the CDR3 is 15 residues long. Only the CDR3 portion is preserved as DNA: 45 bases, with reading frame beginning at the first base. CDR1 SGDLS and CDR2 YYNGEE were looked up in the germline V gene. The germline V and J ends show losses of 3 bases and 3 bases respectively, and no gene match explains 4 bases of the junction. This clone was seen a handful of times. The antigen this receptor binds is unknown. Per-base quality was not reported, and no clone a single base away is much larger than it. On the study overall, not on this receptor specifically: The quantity of clinical and demographic metadata differed by source and by participant and was supplied without curation.

The sequence joins TRBV9 to TRBJ1-3, with 9 bases aligning to TRBD1. This clonotype originated in a woman aged 70-85 years with COVID-19, enrolled during active disease. Input material: peripheral blood. The nucleotides read TGTGCCAGCAGCGGGGTGACAGGGGGTGGAAACACCATATATTTT. It is translated as CASSGVTGGGNTIYF.